Shown below are 16 T cell receptor beta chains from a single sample sequenced in a study of OX40 agonist ivuxolimab in advanced cancers. Data came from immunoSEQ multiplex PCR; TCRdb stores just in-frame clones and leaves some out. The table lists some 87,000 clones, roughly 91% of them singletons, with under 2% in the top ten. Sequences were derived from CD4+ or CD8+ T cells sorted from blood, sampled in a trial of the OX40 agonist ivuxolimab. The receptor set was obtained from an adult with an advanced solid tumor such as melanoma, head and neck, liver or kidney cancer.

This rearrangement joins TRBV7-6 to TRBJ2-1; 8 positions agree with TRBD2. J lost 8 bases, V lost 4 bases, and 4 bases had no gene match. Germline V CDR1 and CDR2: SGHVS, FNYEAQ. The CDR3 is 13 amino acids. The CDR3 nucleotides read TGTGCCAGCAGCTCGGGAGGGCCAGATGAGCAGTTCTTC. Amino acids: CASSSGGPDEQFF. Looking up the rest from reference TRBV7-6 and TRBJ2-1 gives the full variable domain: GAGVSQSPRYKVTKRGQDVALRCDPISGHVSLYWYRQALGQGPEFLTYFNYEAQQDKSGLPNDRFSAERPEGSISTLTIQRTEQRDSAMYRCASSSGGPDEQFFGPGTRLTVL.

The rearrangement joins TRBV28 to TRBJ2-1; 15 bases agree with TRBD2. The CDR3 is 18 amino acids. Germline assignment: CDR1 MDHEN and CDR2 SYDVKM. The trim removed 6 bases at V and 0 bases at J, leaving 6 bases unmatched. CDR3 protein: CASRGLAGGSSSYNEQFF. CDR3 nucleotides: TGTGCCAGCAGGGGACTAGCGGGAGGTTCGAGCTCCTACAATGAGCAGTTCTTC.

The rearrangement joins TRBV18 to TRBJ2-2; 7 bases map to TRBD2. The length of the CDR3 is 14 residues. J lost 7 bases, V lost 6 bases, and 8 bases had no gene match. Germline-derived CDR1 and CDR2 are KGHSH and LQKENI. This CDR3 reads CASSQLAKDGELFF. Here the CDR3 DNA reads TGTGCCAGCTCCCAACTAGCGAAGGACGGGGAGCTGTTTTTT.

The chain carries TRBV7-9 and TRBJ2-5, with 8 bases matching TRBD1. Germline values: CDR1 SEHNR, CDR2 FQNEAQ (reference sequence). The CDR3 sequence is 14 residues long. J gave up 4 bases and V 4 bases, and 5 bases lay outside the gene matches. The CDR3 DNA reads as TGTGCCAGCAGCTCTCCAGGGGGCTCAGAGACCCAGTACTTC. This encodes CASSSPGGSETQYF.

This chain connects TRBV30 to TRBJ1-5, with D perhaps TRBD1 (5 bases). The germline V and J ends were trimmed by 2 bases and 6 bases, with 11 bases remaining between them. The germline gives CDR1 GTSNPN, CDR2 SVGIG (reference sequence). The CDR3 consists of 13 residues. The CDR3 nucleotides are TGTGCCTGGAGTTTGAGGGGTGGTCAGCCCCAGCATTTT. Protein product: CAWSLRGGQPQHF.

This rearrangement joins TRBV4-3 to TRBJ2-1, with TRBD2 matching over 11 bases. The CDR3 runs to 12 residues. V lost 3 bases, J lost 13 bases, and 2 bases stayed unmatched. Germline V CDR1 and CDR2: LGHNA, YSLEER. The CDR3 region has the DNA TGCGCCAGCAGCCACACTAGCGGGAGACAGTTCTTC. It codes for CASSHTSGRQFF.

The rearrangement joins TRBV16 to TRBJ1-1; no clear D gene. Germline CDR1 is KGHSY and CDR2 is FQNENV. V was cut by 1 base and J by 2 bases, with 17 bases left in between. The CDR3 covers 17 residues. Here the CDR3 reads CASSQFGWGNKNTEAFF. For the CDR3, the DNA is TGTGCCAGCAGCCAATTTGGTTGGGGAAACAAAAACACTGAAGCTTTCTTT.

This clone occurred a few times. Other DNA sequences in the sample encode the same CDR3. This chain uses TRBV7-9 with TRBJ1-1, with D uncertain. Germline assignment: CDR1 SEHNR and CDR2 FQNEAQ (reference sequence). CDR3 length: 14 residues. The V end lost 2 bases, the J end lost 2 bases, and 9 bases lay between the germline ends. CDR3 protein: CASSLSRLNTEAFF. In DNA, the CDR3 is TGTGCCAGCAGCTTAAGTCGACTTAACACTGAAGCTTTCTTT.

The chain recombines TRBV4-3 with TRBJ2-7; D gene unclear. Germline CDR1 and CDR2: LGHNA and YSLEER. Trimming removed 0 bases from V and 2 bases from J, with 5 bases in between. The CDR3 loop spans 13 amino acids. This chain's CDR3 is CASSQEIPYEQYF. DNA of the CDR3: TGCGCCAGCAGCCAAGAGATTCCCTACGAGCAGTACTTC.

This chain uses TRBV5-1 with TRBJ2-5; 10 nucleotides match TRBD2. TRBJ2-7 explains the end of the DNA better; the J call may be wrong. Germline assignment: CDR1 SGHRS and CDR2 YFSETQ. The CDR3 contains 16 residues. The DNA for the CDR3 is TGCGCCAGCAGTGTGGCAGCGGGAGGGATGGCCTACGAGCAGTACTTC. Amino acid sequence: CASSVAAGGMAYEQYF.

The V gene is TRBV30, the J gene TRBJ1-4, with D unresolved. The CDR3 is 14 residues long. V lost 5 bases and J 7 bases, leaving 17 bases between the germline ends. Germline assignment: CDR1 GTSNPN and CDR2 SVGIG (reference sequence). The CDR3 spells CAWGPRRRSEKLFF. CDR3 DNA: TGTGCCTGGGGGCCCAGGCGGAGAAGTGAAAAACTGTTTTTT.

This chain links TRBV7-2 with TRBJ2-7, with D unresolved. The length of the CDR3 is 14 residues. V dropped 0 bases and J dropped 2 bases, with 8 bases sitting between them. Germline-derived CDR1 and CDR2 are SGHTA and FQGNSA. This CDR3 is CASSLAVGAYEQYF. The CDR3 DNA reads TGTGCCAGCAGCTTAGCGGTTGGGGCCTACGAGCAGTACTTC.

Only a few counts were recorded for this clone. J is TRBJ1-1 and V is TRBV28; D is unclear. CDR3 size: 13 residues. Trimming removed 5 bases at V and 0 bases at J, with 7 bases between. Germline CDR1 reads MDHEN; CDR2 reads SYDVKM. CDR3 sequence: CASSLPLNTEAFF. CDR3 DNA: TGTGCCAGCAGTCTGCCCTTGAACACTGAAGCTTTCTTT.

This chain connects TRBV7-2 to TRBJ2-5; D is unclear. Germline lookup yields CDR1 SGHTA and CDR2 FQGNSA. The ends were cut back, 1 base at V and 4 bases at J, with 7 bases in the middle. The CDR3 has 13 residues. CDR3 DNA sequence: TGTGCCAGCAGCTTAGGGGTGGGAGAGACCCAGTACTTC. Translated, it gives CASSLGVGETQYF. Drawing the rest from reference TRBV7-2 and TRBJ2-5, the complete variable domain is GAGVSQSPSNKVTEKGKDVELRCDPISGHTALYWYRQSLGQGLEFLIYFQGNSAPDKSGLPSDRFSAERTGGSVSTLTIQRTQQEDSAVYLCASSLGVGETQYFGPGTRLLVL.

The chain joins TRBV19 to TRBJ1-3; D gene ambiguous. The V gene's germline CDR1 is LNHDA and CDR2 SQIVND (reference sequence). The CDR3 extends over 16 amino acids. Trimming shortened V by 5 bases and J by 4 bases, and 18 bases separated the two germline ends. The CDR3 DNA reads as TGTGCCAGTAGTTTTTGGGGAACGTCCGGGGGAAACACCATATATTTT. This encodes CASSFWGTSGGNTIYF.

The gene calls are TRBV4-2 and TRBJ2-1; 8 nucleotides align to TRBD2. Germline V gives CDR1 LGHNA, CDR2 YNFKEQ. V lost 1 base and J lost 3; bases outside the gene matches: 11. This CDR3 is built from 18 residues. CDR3 DNA: TGTGCCAGCAGCCAAGTGGGAGGAGCGGGAGTCGACTACAATGAGCAGTTCTTC. Translated, it gives CASSQVGGAGVDYNEQFF.